Following are 4 T cell receptor beta chains from one sample sequenced in a study of blood T cell repertoires in COVID-19. The method was immunoSEQ multiplex PCR; TCRdb's version includes in-frame clones alone and lacks a portion of them. The sample lists roughly 73,000 clones; roughly 82% were seen once. The sequenced sample consisted of peripheral blood. The receptors come from an older woman with acute or convalescent COVID-19.

The chain has TRBV30 and TRBJ1-6, with a possible D match to TRBD1 (6 bases). Trimming took 5 bases from V and 4 from J, leaving 9 bases between them. The CDR3 runs to 13 residues. Germline-derived CDR1 and CDR2 are GTSNPN and SVGIG (reference sequence). The CDR3 loop is CAWVGQYNSPLHF. The CDR3 DNA follows: TGTGCCTGGGTCGGACAGTATAATTCACCCCTCCACTTT.

The chain couples TRBV3-1 (or the pseudogene TRBV3-2) to TRBJ1-3, with 9 bases matching TRBD1. The CDR3 covers 15 residues. CDR1 is LGHDT, CDR2 YNNKEL, per germline (reference sequence). Trimming at V came to 6 bases and at J to 2 bases, leaving 5 bases not matched to a gene. CDR3 protein: CASRRQGVTGNTIYF. Written as DNA, the CDR3 is TGTGCCAGCAGACGACAGGGGGTAACTGGAAACACCATATATTTT.

The rearrangement uses TRBV19 and TRBJ2-7, with D tentatively TRBD2 (7 bases). Trimming took 2 bases from V and 3 from J, leaving 11 bases between them. This CDR3 region has 14 residues. CDR1 and CDR2 from the germline V gene are LNHDA and SQIVND (reference sequence). CDR3 nucleotide sequence: TGTGCCAGTAGTATAAGGGGGGGCGACTACGAGCAGTACTTC. It encodes CASSIRGGDYEQYF.

This sequence joins TRBV5-1 and TRBJ2-7, with D unclear. The V end lost 0 bases, the J end lost 5 bases, and 12 bases lay between the germline ends. This CDR3 comprises 14 residues. Germline V CDR1 and CDR2: SGHRS, YFSETQ. This CDR3 reads CASSLVQWSDEQYF. The CDR3 region has the DNA TGCGCCAGCAGCTTGGTTCAGTGGTCCGACGAGCAGTACTTC.